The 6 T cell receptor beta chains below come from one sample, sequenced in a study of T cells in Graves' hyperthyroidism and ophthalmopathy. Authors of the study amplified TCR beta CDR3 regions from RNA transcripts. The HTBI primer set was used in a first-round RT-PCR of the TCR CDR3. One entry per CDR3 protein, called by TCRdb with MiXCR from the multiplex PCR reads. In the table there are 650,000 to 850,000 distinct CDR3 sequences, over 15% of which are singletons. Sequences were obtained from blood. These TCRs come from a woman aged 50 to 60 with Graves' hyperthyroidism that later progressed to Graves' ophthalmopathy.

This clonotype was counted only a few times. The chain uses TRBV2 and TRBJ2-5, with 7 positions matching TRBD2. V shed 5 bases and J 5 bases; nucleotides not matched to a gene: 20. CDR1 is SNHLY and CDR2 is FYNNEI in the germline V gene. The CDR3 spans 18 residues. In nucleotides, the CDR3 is TGTGCCAGCAGTACCAGGGCGGGAGATTCGTGGCGGGCGGAGACCCAGTACTTC. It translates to CASSTRAGDSWRAETQYF.

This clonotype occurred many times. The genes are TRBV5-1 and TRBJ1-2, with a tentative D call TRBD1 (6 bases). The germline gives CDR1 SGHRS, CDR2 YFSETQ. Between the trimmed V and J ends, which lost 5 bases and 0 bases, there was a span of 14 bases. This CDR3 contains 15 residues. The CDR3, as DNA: TGCGCCAGCAGTGCCCTCGGGACAACTAACTATGGCTACACCTTC. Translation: CASSALGTTNYGYTF.

The CDR3 spells CASSIPPSNQPQHF. The CDR3 region has the DNA TGTGCCAGTAGTATTCCCCCTAGCAATCAGCCCCAGCATTTT. V usage is TRBV19 and J usage is TRBJ1-5; D is unclear. V lost 3 bases and J lost 0, with 6 bases in between. Germline-derived CDR1 and CDR2 are LNHDA and SQIVND (reference sequence). The CDR3 consists of 14 residues.

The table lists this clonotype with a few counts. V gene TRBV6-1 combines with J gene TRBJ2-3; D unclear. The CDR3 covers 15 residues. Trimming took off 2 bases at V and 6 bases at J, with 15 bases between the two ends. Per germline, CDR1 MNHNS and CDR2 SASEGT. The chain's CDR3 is CASSEYPATLDTQYF. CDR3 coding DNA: TGTGCCAGCAGTGAATACCCCGCGACGTTGGATACGCAGTATTTT.

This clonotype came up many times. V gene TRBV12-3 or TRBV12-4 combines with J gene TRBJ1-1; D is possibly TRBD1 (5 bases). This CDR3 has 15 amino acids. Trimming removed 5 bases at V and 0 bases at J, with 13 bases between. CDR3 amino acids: CASSNSGPLNTEAFF. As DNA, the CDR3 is TGTGCCAGCAGTAATTCGGGACCGCTGAACACTGAAGCTTTCTTT.

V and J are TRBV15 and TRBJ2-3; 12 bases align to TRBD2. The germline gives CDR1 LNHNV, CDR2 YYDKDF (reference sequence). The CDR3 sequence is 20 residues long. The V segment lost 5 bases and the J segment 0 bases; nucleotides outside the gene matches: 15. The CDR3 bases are TGTGCCACCAGCCGCACACAGGGGCTAGCGGGGGGGCTAAGCACAGATACGCAGTATTTT. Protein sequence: CATSRTQGLAGGLSTDTQYF.